This TCR beta chain was observed in a study of T cell responses to AZD1222 COVID-19 vaccine. The CDR3 contains 15 residues. V lost 1 base to trimming and J lost 1 base, with 10 bases between them. Germline V CDR1 and CDR2: SGHVS, FQNEAQ. Second-dose intervals of approximately 4 or approximately 12 weeks were pooled. Sequenced by immunoSEQ multiplex PCR; TCRdb stores in-frame clones only, minus some. The sample has about 110,000 clones; roughly 89% are singletons. The chain has TRBV7-8 and TRBJ1-2; the D is unclear. The receptor was derived from an adult who received the AZD1222 COVID-19 vaccine. Sequencing was performed on peripheral blood, taken 28 days after the second AZD1222 dose. CDR3 DNA sequence: TGTGCCAGCAGCTTAGTTCCGTACAGTAACTATGGCTACACCTTC. Encoded protein: CASSLVPYSNYGYTF.